This entry concerns a single TCR beta chain. These data are taken from a study of T cell responses to AZD1222 COVID-19 vaccine. Some clones are missing from TCRdb's copy, which holds only in-frame ones; the method was immunoSEQ multiplex PCR. Of under 150,000 clones in the sample, 91% were seen once. The V end lost 1 base, the J end lost 5 bases, and 19 bases lay between the germline ends. Germline V gene data show CDR1 as KGHDR and CDR2 as SFDVKD. This CDR3 spans 17 amino acids. Sequenced here: peripheral blood, sampled 28 days after the second AZD1222 dose. This receptor was taken from an adult who received the AZD1222 COVID-19 vaccine. The chain joins TRBV24-1 to TRBJ2-5; the D gene is possibly TRBD1 (6 bases). CDR3 DNA sequence: TGTGCCACCAGTGATTTCCCACTCCCTCGGACAGTCGAGACCCAGTACTTC. It is translated as CATSDFPLPRTVETQYF.